This entry lists 26 T cell receptor beta chains sequenced from one sample in a study of blood T cells in healthy people across ages. Through a sample-barcoded 5' primer and a J-beta primer mix, a second PCR was run for roughly 6 to 12 cycles. MiXCR, run by TCRdb on the 5' RACE reads, gives a single entry per CDR3 protein. The sample has approximately 830,000 distinct CDR3 sequences; around 68% are singletons. The sample comprised blood. All receptors come from a man aged 25 to 40 in good health.

The J gene is TRBJ2-3, the V gene TRBV4-3; TRBD1 or TRBD2 may be the D gene (5 bases each). The germline CDR1 and CDR2 sequences are LGHNA and YSLEER. The V end lost 0 bases, the J end lost 0 bases, and 7 bases lay between the germline ends. This CDR3 comprises 15 residues. The DNA for the CDR3 is TGCGCCAGCAGCCAAGAGGGGACGAGCACAGATACGCAGTATTTT. Translation gives CASSQEGTSTDTQYF.

This chain joins TRBV5-1 and TRBJ1-2, with 7 positions matching TRBD1. The CDR3 sequence is 17 residues long. With 6 bases clipped from V and 3 bases from J, the junction kept 17 bases outside the gene matches. From germline, CDR1 is SGHRS and CDR2 YFSETQ. The CDR3 sequence is CASTLGGTAVPHYGYTF. The CDR3 nucleotides are TGCGCCAGCACTTTGGGGGGGACAGCCGTTCCACACTATGGCTACACCTTC.

This chain connects TRBV28 to TRBJ1-4; D not certain. The CDR3 sequence is 13 residues long. V was shortened by 5 bases and J by 10 bases, with 14 bases between the two germline ends. The germline V gene has CDR1 MDHEN and CDR2 SYDVKM. The CDR3 loop is CASSVDAGGKLFF. CDR3 nucleotides: TGTGCCAGCAGTGTCGACGCGGGTGGAAAACTGTTTTTT.

The V call is TRBV20-1, the J call TRBJ2-5, with 9 bases lining up with TRBD2. Germline trimming cut 7 bases from V and 1 base from J; bases unmatched to any gene: 7. This CDR3 is 14 amino acids long. CDR1 and CDR2 from the germline V gene are DFQATT and SNEGSKA (reference sequence). The CDR3 DNA reads TGCAGTGTCTGCCGGCGGGGGGGCCAAGAGACCCAGTACTTC. Amino acids: CSVCRRGGQETQYF.

The V call is TRBV30, the J call TRBJ2-7; D gene unclear. The CDR3 is 12 amino acids. Trimming shortened V by 1 base and J by 3 bases, and 7 bases separated the two germline ends. The germline V gene has CDR1 GTSNPN and CDR2 SVGIG (reference sequence). The CDR3 protein is CAWSGGYYEQYF. The CDR3 DNA sequence: TGTGCCTGGAGTGGGGGATACTACGAGCAGTACTTC. The entire variable domain, with the rest obtained from reference TRBV30 and TRBJ2-7, is as follows: SQTIHQWPATLVQPVGSPLSLECTVEGTSNPNLYWYRQAAGRGLQLLFYSVGIGQISSEVPQNLSASRPQDRQFILSSKKLLLSDSGFYLCAWSGGYYEQYFGPGTRLTVT.

In this sample, this clonotype turned up once. This rearrangement joins TRBV12-5 to TRBJ2-2; 9 bases match TRBD2. Germline V gives CDR1 LGHNT, CDR2 FRNRAP. Trimming took 0 bases from V and 1 from J; bases not matched to a gene: 12. The CDR3 runs to 20 residues. The CDR3 region has the DNA TGTGCTAGTGGTTTGGTAATGGTTAGCGGGGGCCCACTGAACACCGGGGAGCTGTTTTTT. Its protein product is CASGLVMVSGGPLNTGELFF.

This clonotype has more than one count but fewer than ten. The rearrangement links TRBV12-3 or TRBV12-4 to TRBJ2-5, with 12 bases lining up with TRBD2. V was pared by 7 bases and J by 5 bases, with 2 bases of the junction left unmatched. The CDR3 extends over 13 amino acids. DNA of the CDR3: TGTGCCAGCACTACTAGCGGGGGGGAGACCCAGTACTTC. Translated, it gives CASTTSGGETQYF.

V and J are TRBV5-1 and TRBJ1-1; maybe TRBD1 (6 bases). The germline gives CDR1 SGHRS, CDR2 YFSETQ. The ends were cut back, 3 bases at V and 4 bases at J, with 10 bases in the middle. The CDR3 is 13 amino acids. The CDR3 sequence: CASSSRDTTEAFF. The CDR3, as DNA: TGCGCCAGCAGCTCCCGGGACACCACTGAAGCTTTCTTT.

The chain employs TRBV7-8 and TRBJ2-3; 12 positions match TRBD2. The V and J ends lost 2 bases and 0 bases, in that order; junction bases with no gene match: 12. The germline V gene encodes CDR1 SGHVS and CDR2 FQNEAQ. CDR3 size: 20 residues. In DNA form, the CDR3 reads TGTGCCAGCAGCTTACCTCCTGGACTAGCGGGGCTAGCTAGCACAGATACGCAGTATTTT. Residues: CASSLPPGLAGLASTDTQYF.

The V call is TRBV7-2, the J call TRBJ2-3; D gene uncertain. The CDR3 has 13 amino acids. CDR1 is SGHTA and CDR2 is FQGNSA in the germline V gene. V was cut by 2 bases and J by 6 bases, with 9 bases left in between. The CDR3 DNA reads as TGTGCCAGCAGCTTAAAGGCCGGGGATACGCAGTATTTT. It yields the protein CASSLKAGDTQYF.

The chain has TRBV7-2 and TRBJ2-4, with D hard to call. The CDR3 runs to 15 residues. The ends were cut back, 5 bases at V and 0 bases at J, with 11 bases in the middle. The V gene's germline CDR1 is SGHTA and CDR2 FQGNSA. The CDR3 DNA follows: TGTGCCAGCAGCCCCGTCAAGCTAGCCAAAAACATTCAGTACTTC. This translates into CASSPVKLAKNIQYF. The variable domain in full, with the rest retrieved from reference TRBV7-2 and TRBJ2-4, is GAGVSQSPSNKVTEKGKDVELRCDPISGHTALYWYRQSLGQGLEFLIYFQGNSAPDKSGLPSDRFSAERTGGSVSTLTIQRTQQEDSAVYLCASSPVKLAKNIQYFGAGTRLSVL.

This clonotype was counted only a few times. The J gene is TRBJ2-7, the V gene TRBV7-2; a weak D match, TRBD1 (5 bases). The CDR3 extends over 15 amino acids. The germline V and J ends were trimmed by 2 bases and 4 bases, with 15 bases remaining between them. Germline loops: CDR1 SGHTA, CDR2 FQGNSA. CDR3 nucleotides: TGTGCCAGCAGCTTATCTCAGGGTTTGGTTTACGAGCAGTACTTC. Protein: CASSLSQGLVYEQYF.

This chain connects TRBV28 to TRBJ2-1; D possibly corresponds to TRBD2 (5 bases). Trimming removed 5 bases from V and 0 bases from J, with 17 bases in between. Germline V gene lookup returns CDR1 MDHEN and CDR2 SYDVKM. The CDR3 contains 17 residues. In DNA form, the CDR3 reads TGTGCCAGCAGTCCGGCGGCTGGACGGGGCTCCTACAATGAGCAGTTCTTC. Its protein is CASSPAAGRGSYNEQFF. Combining the CDR3 with reference TRBV28 and TRBJ2-1 gives the whole variable domain DVKVTQSSRYLVKRTGEKVFLECVQDMDHENMFWYRQDPGLGLRLIYFSYDVKMKEKGDIPEGYSVSREKKERFSLILESASTNQTSMYLCASSPAAGRGSYNEQFFGPGTRLTVL.

The J gene is TRBJ2-2, the V gene TRBV5-7; D gene uncertain. TRBV5-7 counts as an open reading frame of uncertain function. This CDR3 region has 15 residues. Trimming removed 2 bases at V and 0 bases at J, with 8 bases between. The CDR3 region is CASSFRTSNTGELFF. CDR3 nucleotide sequence: TGTGCCAGCAGCTTTCGGACCTCGAACACCGGGGAGCTGTTTTTT.

This clonotype was seen a single time. The chain carries TRBV12-3 or TRBV12-4 and TRBJ2-5, with TRBD1 identical over 7 bases. This CDR3 comprises 16 residues. J was trimmed by 5 bases and V by 3 bases; bases with no gene match: 12. CDR3 sequence reads: CASSFFPRGNYETQYF. The CDR3 DNA sequence: TGTGCCAGCAGTTTCTTCCCCAGGGGGAACTACGAGACCCAGTACTTC.

The gene calls are TRBV6-5 and TRBJ2-7, with unresolved D. Germline CDR1 MNHEY, CDR2 SVGAGI. CDR3 length: 14 amino acids. V dropped 4 bases and J dropped 1 base, with 11 bases sitting between them. In DNA, the CDR3 is TGTGCCAGCAGTTTCAGCCTTCTGTCCTACGAGCAGTACTTC. Amino acids: CASSFSLLSYEQYF.

The genes are TRBV4-2 and TRBJ1-6; tentatively, D is TRBD1 (6 bases). The CDR3 covers 18 residues. Germline assignment: CDR1 LGHNA and CDR2 YNFKEQ. V was pared by 1 base and J by 10 bases, with 23 bases between. CDR3 amino acids: CASSQARPNTGIGSPLHF. CDR3 in DNA: TGTGCCAGCAGCCAAGCCCGACCCAATACAGGGATCGGATCACCCCTCCACTTT.

In this sample, this clonotype turned up once. The J gene is TRBJ2-4, the V gene TRBV11-3, with D possibly being TRBD1 or TRBD2 (5 bases each). Judging by the DNA end, TRBJ2-7 fits better; the J call may be wrong. The CDR3 has 16 residues. CDR1 SGHNT and CDR2 YENEEA come from the germline V gene. CDR3 residues: CASSLDLAGTNYEQYF. CDR3 DNA sequence: TGTGCCAGCAGCTTAGATCTCGCAGGGACGAACTACGAGCAGTACTTC.

This clonotype was found a few times. V is TRBV29-1 and J is TRBJ1-1, with D possibly TRBD1 on 6 matching bases. The CDR3 covers 11 residues. Germline CDR1 and CDR2: SQVTM and ANQGSEA. Trimming removed 6 bases at V and 9 bases at J, with 14 bases between. The CDR3 is CSVPRGNQAFF. As DNA, the CDR3 is TGCAGCGTGCCCAGGGGAAACCAAGCTTTCTTT.

The chain recombines TRBV29-1 with TRBJ2-1; D is undetermined. The CDR3 covers 14 residues. Germline V gene lookup returns CDR1 SQVTM and CDR2 ANQGSEA. V was trimmed by 4 bases and J by 0 bases, leaving 10 bases between them. In DNA form, the CDR3 reads TGCAGCGTTGGGGCGGATAGCTCCTACAATGAGCAGTTCTTC. As protein: CSVGADSSYNEQFF.

This clonotype has only one observation. The chain joins TRBV6-6 to TRBJ2-1; TRBD1 is a possible D gene (6 bases). Germline assignment: CDR1 MNHNY and CDR2 SVGAGI (reference sequence). V was cut by 4 bases and J by 5 bases, with 18 bases left in between. The CDR3 has 16 amino acids. The CDR3 reads CASSFGRRQVNNEQFF. CDR3 sequence (DNA): TGTGCCAGCAGTTTCGGAAGGCGACAGGTGAACAATGAGCAGTTCTTC.

CDR3 DNA sequence: TGTGCCAGCAGCCGAAGCGTCCTCGATGAGCAGTTCTTC. This sequence encodes CASSRSVLDEQFF. V and J are TRBV14 and TRBJ2-1; D is ambiguous. Trimming removed 4 bases at V and 8 bases at J, with 12 bases between. Looked up from germline, CDR1 is SGHDN and CDR2 is FVKESK. The CDR3 has 13 amino acids.

This clonotype occurred a few times. V is TRBV7-3 and J is TRBJ2-1, with D tentatively TRBD2 (6 bases). The CDR3 length is 19 residues. The ends were cut back, 5 bases at V and 0 bases at J, with 23 bases in the middle. CDR1 and CDR2 from the germline V gene are SGHTA and FQGTGA. The CDR3 here is CASSPRPITVAASYNEQFF. The CDR3 region has the DNA TGTGCCAGCAGCCCAAGGCCTATTACTGTAGCGGCCTCCTACAATGAGCAGTTCTTC.

The chain recombines TRBV4-2 with TRBJ1-2; D remains unclear. The germline V gene encodes CDR1 LGHNA and CDR2 YNFKEQ. CDR3 length equals 15 residues. V lost 0 bases, J lost 2 bases, and 10 bases lay in between. The CDR3 DNA reads TGTGCCAGCAGCCAAGAACGGGCACAGAACTATGGCTACACCTTC. Translated: CASSQERAQNYGYTF.

The chain recombines TRBV3-1 with TRBJ1-6; unclear D gene. CDR3 length: 17 amino acids. V was shortened by 3 bases and J by 0 bases, with 12 bases between the two germline ends. Germline CDR1 LGHDT, CDR2 YNNKEL (reference sequence). The CDR3 DNA follows: TGTGCCAGCAGCCACGGGGTCAGGAGCTCCTATAATTCACCCCTCCACTTT. It encodes CASSHGVRSSYNSPLHF.

V is TRBV7-2 and J is TRBJ2-4; D unresolved. This CDR3 has 14 amino acids. Per germline, CDR1 SGHTA and CDR2 FQGNSA. The V gene lost 2 bases and the J gene lost 0 bases, with 5 bases spanning the gap. The CDR3 region is CASSLQEAKNIQYF. The CDR3 bases are TGTGCCAGCAGCTTACAAGAAGCCAAAAACATTCAGTACTTC.